Described below is a single T cell receptor beta chain sequence and its context. The target antigen is unknown. This sample was taken from a study of shared clonotypes between healthy human individuals. Turning to the study itself: The study enrolled a couple of women and a few men aged 18 to 49.

Study results and caveats: Despite large depth, rarefaction showed incomplete sorted-subset sequencing.

Germline V gene lookup returns CDR1 MDHEN and CDR2 SYDVKM. The CDR3 sequence is 15 residues long. With 8 bases clipped from V and 1 base from J, the junction kept 9 bases outside the gene matches. The method was immunoSEQ multiplex PCR; TCRdb's version includes in-frame clones alone and lacks a portion of them. The sample shows fewer than 2.5 million clones, roughly 93% of them seen only once. Input material: naive CD4+ T cells from PBMCs. Regarding subset: CD45RA+ positively selected. The sequence derives from a man aged 18 to 30 in good health. Some clones in this sample may be carry-over from other donors' samples. The chain uses TRBV28 and TRBJ2-3; 7 bases line up with TRBD1. The CDR3 protein is CASRPWTGRTDTQYF. The CDR3 nucleotides are TGTGCCAGCCGACCCTGGACAGGTCGCACAGATACGCAGTATTTT.